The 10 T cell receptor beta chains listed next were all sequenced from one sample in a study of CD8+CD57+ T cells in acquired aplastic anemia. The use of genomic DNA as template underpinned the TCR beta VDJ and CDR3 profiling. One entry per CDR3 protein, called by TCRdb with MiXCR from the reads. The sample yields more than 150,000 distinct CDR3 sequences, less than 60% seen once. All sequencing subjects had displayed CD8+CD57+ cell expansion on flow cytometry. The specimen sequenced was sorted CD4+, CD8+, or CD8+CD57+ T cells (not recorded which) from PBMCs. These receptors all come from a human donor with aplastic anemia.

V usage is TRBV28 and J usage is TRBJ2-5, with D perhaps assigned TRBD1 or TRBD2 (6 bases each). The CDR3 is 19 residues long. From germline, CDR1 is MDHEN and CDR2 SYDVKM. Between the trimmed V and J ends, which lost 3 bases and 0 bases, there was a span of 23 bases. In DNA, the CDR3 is TGTGCCAGCAGTTTTTGTGCGGGGCTCGGGGGCCGTGACCAAGAGACCCAGTACTTC. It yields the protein CASSFCAGLGGRDQETQYF.

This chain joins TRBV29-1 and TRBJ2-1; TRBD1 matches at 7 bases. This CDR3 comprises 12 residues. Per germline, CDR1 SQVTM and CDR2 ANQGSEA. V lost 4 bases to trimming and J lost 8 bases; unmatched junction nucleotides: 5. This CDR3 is CSVAPDRDEQFF. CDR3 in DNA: TGCAGCGTTGCCCCTGACAGGGATGAGCAGTTCTTC.

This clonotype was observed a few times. The chain's CDR3 is CASSWTGGNTIYF. CDR3 nucleotides: TGTGCCAGCAGCTGGACAGGGGGAAACACCATATATTTT. This chain joins TRBV7-2 and TRBJ1-3, with TRBD1 matching over 8 bases. Germline V gives CDR1 SGHTA, CDR2 FQGNSA. The length of the CDR3 is 13 residues. V lost 4 bases to trimming and J lost 4 bases; unmatched junction nucleotides: 0.

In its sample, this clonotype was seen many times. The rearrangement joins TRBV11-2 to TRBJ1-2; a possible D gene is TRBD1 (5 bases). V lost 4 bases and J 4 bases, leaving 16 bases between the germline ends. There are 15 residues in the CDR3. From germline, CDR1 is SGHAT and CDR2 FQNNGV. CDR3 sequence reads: CASSSPGREGYGYTF. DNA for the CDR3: TGTGCCAGCAGCTCCCCGGGCAGGGAGGGCTATGGCTACACCTTC. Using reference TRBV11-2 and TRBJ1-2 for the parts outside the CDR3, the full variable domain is EAGVAQSPRYKIIEKRQSVAFWCNPISGHATLYWYQQILGQGPKLLIQFQNNGVVDDSQLPKDRFSAERLKGVDSTLKIQPAKLEDSAVYLCASSSPGREGYGYTFGSGTRLTVV.

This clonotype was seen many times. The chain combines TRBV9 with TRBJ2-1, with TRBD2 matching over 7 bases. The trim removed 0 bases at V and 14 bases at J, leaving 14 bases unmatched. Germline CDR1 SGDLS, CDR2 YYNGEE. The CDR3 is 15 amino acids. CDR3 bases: TGTGCCAGCAGCGTAGAAACTGTCGGCGGGGGAGATAAGTTCTTC. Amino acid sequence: CASSVETVGGGDKFF.

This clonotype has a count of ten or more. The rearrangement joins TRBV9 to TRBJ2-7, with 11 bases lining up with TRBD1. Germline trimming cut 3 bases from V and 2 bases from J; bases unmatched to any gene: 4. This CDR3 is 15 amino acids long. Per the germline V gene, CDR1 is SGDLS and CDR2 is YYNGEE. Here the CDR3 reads CASSGGQGATYEQYF. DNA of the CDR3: TGTGCCAGCAGCGGCGGACAGGGGGCGACCTACGAGCAGTACTTC.

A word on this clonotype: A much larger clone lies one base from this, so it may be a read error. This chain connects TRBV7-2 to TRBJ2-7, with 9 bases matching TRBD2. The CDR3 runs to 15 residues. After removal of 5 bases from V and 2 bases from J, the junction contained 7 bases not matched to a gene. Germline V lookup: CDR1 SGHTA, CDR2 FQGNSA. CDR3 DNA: TGTGCCAGCAGCCTTCAGCGGGGGGCCCCCTACGAGCAGTACTTC. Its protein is CASSLQRGAPYEQYF.

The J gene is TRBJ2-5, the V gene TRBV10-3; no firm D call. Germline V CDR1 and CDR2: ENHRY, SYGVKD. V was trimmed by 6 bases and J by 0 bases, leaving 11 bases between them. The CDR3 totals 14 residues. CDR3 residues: CAIRETRDQETQYF. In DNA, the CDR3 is TGTGCCATCAGGGAAACTCGTGACCAAGAGACCCAGTACTTC.

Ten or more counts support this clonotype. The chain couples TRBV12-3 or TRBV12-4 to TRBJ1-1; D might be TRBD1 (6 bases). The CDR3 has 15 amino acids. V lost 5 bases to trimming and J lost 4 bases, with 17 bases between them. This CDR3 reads CASSAHGGGSTEAFF. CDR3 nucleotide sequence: TGTGCCAGCAGTGCCCACGGGGGCGGTAGCACTGAAGCTTTCTTT.

In nucleotides, the CDR3 is TGTGCCAGCACTACCGGGACAGACTATGGCTACACCTTC. Amino acids: CASTTGTDYGYTF. The gene calls are TRBV2 and TRBJ1-2; 7 positions match TRBD1. CDR3 length: 13 amino acids. V dropped 7 bases and J dropped 3; count of bases not matched to a gene: 5. The V gene's germline CDR1 is SNHLY and CDR2 FYNNEI. Combining the CDR3 with reference TRBV2 and TRBJ1-2 gives the whole variable domain EPEVTQTPSHQVTQMGQEVILRCVPISNHLYFYWYRQILGQKVEFLVSFYNNEISEKSEIFDDQFSVERPDGSNFTLKIRSTKLEDSAMYFCASTTGTDYGYTFGSGTRLTVV.